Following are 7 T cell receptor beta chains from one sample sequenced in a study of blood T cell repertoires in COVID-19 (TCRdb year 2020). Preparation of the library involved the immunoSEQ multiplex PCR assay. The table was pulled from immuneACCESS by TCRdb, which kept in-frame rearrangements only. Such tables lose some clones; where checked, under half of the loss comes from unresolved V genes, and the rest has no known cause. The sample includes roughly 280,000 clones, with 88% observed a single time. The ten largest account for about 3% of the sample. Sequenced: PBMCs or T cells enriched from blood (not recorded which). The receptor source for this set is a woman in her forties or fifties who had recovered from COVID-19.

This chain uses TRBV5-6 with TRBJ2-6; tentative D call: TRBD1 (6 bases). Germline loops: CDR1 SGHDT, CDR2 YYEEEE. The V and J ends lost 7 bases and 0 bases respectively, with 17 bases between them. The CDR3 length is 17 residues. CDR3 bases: TGTGCCAGCGACATCACAGGGCAAAGCTCTGGGGCCAACGTCCTGACTTTC. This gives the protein CASDITGQSSGANVLTF.

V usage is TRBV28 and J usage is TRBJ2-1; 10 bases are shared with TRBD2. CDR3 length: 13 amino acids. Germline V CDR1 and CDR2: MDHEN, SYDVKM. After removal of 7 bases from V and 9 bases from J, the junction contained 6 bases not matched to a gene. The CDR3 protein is CASTPLAGVEQFF. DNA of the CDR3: TGTGCCAGCACCCCCCTAGCGGGAGTTGAGCAGTTCTTC. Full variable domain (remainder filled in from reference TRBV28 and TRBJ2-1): DVKVTQSSRYLVKRTGEKVFLECVQDMDHENMFWYRQDPGLGLRLIYFSYDVKMKEKGDIPEGYSVSREKKERFSLILESASTNQTSMYLCASTPLAGVEQFFGPGTRLTVL.

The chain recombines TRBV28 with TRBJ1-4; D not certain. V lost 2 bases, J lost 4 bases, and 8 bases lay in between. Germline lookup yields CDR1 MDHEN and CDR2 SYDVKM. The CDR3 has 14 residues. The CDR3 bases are TGTGCCAGCAGTTTAAGGCGGGGTAATGAAAAACTGTTTTTT. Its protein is CASSLRRGNEKLFF.

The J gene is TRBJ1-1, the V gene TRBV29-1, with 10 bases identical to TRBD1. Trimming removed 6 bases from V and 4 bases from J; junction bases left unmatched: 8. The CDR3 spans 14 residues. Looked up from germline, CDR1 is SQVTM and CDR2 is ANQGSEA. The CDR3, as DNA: TGCAGCGTCCTCTCCGGGACAGGGGCCACTGAAGCTTTCTTT. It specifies CSVLSGTGATEAFF.

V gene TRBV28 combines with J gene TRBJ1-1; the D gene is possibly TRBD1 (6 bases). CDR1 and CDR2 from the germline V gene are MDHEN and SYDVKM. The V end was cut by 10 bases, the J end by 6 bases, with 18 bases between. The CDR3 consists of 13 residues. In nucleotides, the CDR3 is TGTGCCACCACACAACAGGGTTGGCCTGAAGCTTTCTTT. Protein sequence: CATTQQGWPEAFF.

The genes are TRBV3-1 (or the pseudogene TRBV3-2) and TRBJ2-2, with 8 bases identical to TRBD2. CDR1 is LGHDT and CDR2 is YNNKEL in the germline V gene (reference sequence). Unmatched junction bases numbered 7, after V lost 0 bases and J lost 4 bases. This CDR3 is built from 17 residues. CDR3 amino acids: CASSQDGSGSVTGELFF. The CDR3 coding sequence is TGTGCCAGCAGCCAAGATGGGAGCGGGAGTGTCACCGGGGAGCTGTTTTTT.

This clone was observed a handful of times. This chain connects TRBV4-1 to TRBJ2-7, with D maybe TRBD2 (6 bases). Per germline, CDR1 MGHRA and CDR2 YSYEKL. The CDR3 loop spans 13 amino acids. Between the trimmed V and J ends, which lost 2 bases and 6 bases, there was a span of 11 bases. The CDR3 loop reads CASSQWEVSEQYF. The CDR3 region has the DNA TGCGCCAGCAGCCAATGGGAGGTCTCCGAGCAGTACTTC.